What follows are 16 T cell receptor beta chains derived from one specimen sequenced in a study of blood T cell repertoires in COVID-19. The data were produced by immunoSEQ multiplex PCR, yet TCRdb's version contains in-frame clones alone and is incomplete. The sample yields 300,000 to 350,000 clones, just over 85% seen once. Sample: PBMCs or T cells enriched from blood (not recorded which). These receptors all come from a woman between 40 and 50 years old with acute COVID-19.

The genes are TRBV9 and TRBJ2-3; 15 nucleotides align to TRBD2. This CDR3 is 17 amino acids long. J was trimmed by 5 bases and V by 3 bases; bases with no gene match: 7. Germline CDR1 is SGDLS and CDR2 is YYNGEE. The CDR3 region has the DNA TGTGCCAGCAGCGCCGGACTAGCGGGGGGGTTAAGAGATACGCAGTATTTT. Translation gives CASSAGLAGGLRDTQYF. Filled out from reference TRBV9 and TRBJ2-3, the complete variable domain reads DSGVTQTPKHLITATGQRVTLRCSPRSGDLSVYWYQQSLDQGLQFLIQYYNGEERAKGNILERFSAQQFPDLHSELNLSSLELGDSALYFCASSAGLAGGLRDTQYFGPGTRLTVL.

J is TRBJ2-4 and V is TRBV6-5; D is unclear. This CDR3 spans 13 amino acids. With 0 bases removed from V and 14 bases from J, the gap between germline ends came to 14 bases. Germline assignment: CDR1 MNHEY and CDR2 SVGAGI. CDR3 nucleotide sequence: TGTGCCAGCAGTTACTCTATCAACTCCCTAAAGTACTTC. Translation: CASSYSINSLKYF.

The chain employs TRBV24-1 and TRBJ2-7; 7 bases are a match to TRBD1. CDR1 is KGHDR and CDR2 is SFDVKD in the germline V gene. CDR3 length: 14 residues. The J segment lost 4 bases and the V segment lost 6 bases, leaving 8 bases of the junction unmatched. CDR3 region: CATSTGTAAYEQYF. The CDR3 region has the DNA TGTGCCACCAGTACCGGGACAGCCGCATACGAGCAGTACTTC.

In its sample, this clone was seen many times. This sequence joins TRBV2 and TRBJ2-1; TRBD2 might be the D (5 bases). V shed 6 bases and J shed 1 base, with 16 bases lying between them. CDR1 and CDR2 (germline): SNHLY, FYNNEI. The CDR3 runs to 16 residues. CDR3: CASRKRTSLSYNEQFF. The CDR3 DNA sequence: TGTGCCAGCAGGAAGAGGACTTCATTATCCTACAATGAGCAGTTCTTC.

The chain is built from TRBV5-1 and TRBJ2-5; the match to TRBD2 covers 14 bases. This CDR3 is 18 amino acids long. CDR1 is SGHRS and CDR2 is YFSETQ in the germline V gene. V trimming: 7 bases; J trimming: 1 base; junction bases outside the gene matches: 12. The CDR3 sequence is CASLRGTSGGATQETQYF. The CDR3 bases are TGCGCCAGCTTGAGGGGGACTAGCGGGGGAGCTACCCAAGAGACCCAGTACTTC. The complete variable domain, with remaining parts taken from reference TRBV5-1 and TRBJ2-5, reads KAGVTQTPRYLIKTRGQQVTLSCSPISGHRSVSWYQQTPGQGLQFLFEYFSETQRNKGNFPGRFSGRQFSNSRSEMNVSTLELGDSALYLCASLRGTSGGATQETQYFGPGTRLLVL.

This chain joins TRBV2 and TRBJ2-6; possibly TRBD1 for D (6 bases). This CDR3 is 15 amino acids long. V shed 1 base and J shed 2 bases, with 6 bases lying between them. Germline V gives CDR1 SNHLY, CDR2 FYNNEI. CDR3 loop: CASSEDRAGANVLTF. CDR3 sequence (DNA): TGTGCCAGCAGTGAAGACAGGGCTGGGGCCAACGTCCTGACTTTC.

This clone was seen a handful of times. The chain couples TRBV28 to TRBJ1-6, with D tentatively TRBD1 (5 bases). CDR3 length equals 15 residues. The V end lost 6 bases, the J end lost 7 bases, and 16 bases lay between the germline ends. Germline loops: CDR1 MDHEN, CDR2 SYDVKM. The CDR3, as DNA: TGTGCCAGCAGCCCATCGCAGGGTGCGAATTCACCCCTCCACTTT. It specifies CASSPSQGANSPLHF.

This rearrangement joins TRBV5-6 to TRBJ1-3; 9 bases agree with TRBD1. CDR1 and CDR2 from the germline V gene are SGHDT and YYEEEE. Trimming took 4 bases from V and 1 from J; bases not matched to a gene: 6. This CDR3 is 16 amino acids long. CDR3 protein: CASSRDRARSGNTIYF. In DNA, the CDR3 is TGTGCCAGCAGCCGGGACAGGGCGAGGTCTGGAAACACCATATATTTT. Together with reference TRBV5-6 and TRBJ1-3, the CDR3 gives the full variable domain: DAGVTQSPTHLIKTRGQQVTLRCSPKSGHDTVSWYQQALGQGPQFIFQYYEEEERQRGNFPDRFSGHQFPNYSSELNVNALLLGDSALYLCASSRDRARSGNTIYFGEGSWLTVV.

The V gene is TRBV5-8, the J gene TRBJ1-2, with TRBD1 matching 11 bases. CDR1 is SGHTS, CDR2 YDEGEE, per germline. The CDR3 has 13 residues. The ends lost 4 bases at V and 8 bases at J; junction bases unmatched: 4. CDR3 DNA: TGTGCCAGCAGCCCGGACAGGGGGCTAGGCTACACCTTC. The encoded protein is CASSPDRGLGYTF. Filled out from reference TRBV5-8 and TRBJ1-2, the complete variable domain reads EAGVTQSPTHLIKTRGQQATLRCSPISGHTSVYWYQQALGLGLQFLLWYDEGEERNRGNFPPRFSGRQFPNYSSELNVNALELEDSALYLCASSPDRGLGYTFGSGTRLTVV.

This rearrangement joins TRBV2 to TRBJ2-7, with 13 bases that match TRBD2. J gave up 0 bases and V 7 bases, and 9 bases lay outside the gene matches. CDR3 length: 17 residues. Germline CDR1 is SNHLY and CDR2 is FYNNEI. The CDR3 loop is CASNSNRTSGSSYEQYF. CDR3 nucleotide sequence: TGTGCCAGCAATTCAAACCGGACTAGCGGGAGCTCCTACGAGCAGTACTTC. Complete variable domain (other parts from reference TRBV2 and TRBJ2-7): EPEVTQTPSHQVTQMGQEVILRCVPISNHLYFYWYRQILGQKVEFLVSFYNNEISEKSEIFDDQFSVERPDGSNFTLKIRSTKLEDSAMYFCASNSNRTSGSSYEQYFGPGTRLTVT.

This clone has only a few counts. The chain links TRBV19 to TRBJ1-2, with D possibly TRBD1 on 5 matching bases. Trimming stripped 3 bases from V and 0 bases from J, with 17 bases between. Germline CDR1 is LNHDA and CDR2 is SQIVND (reference sequence). The CDR3 has 17 residues. CDR3 loop: CASSMDARRAANYGYTF. In nucleotides, the CDR3 is TGTGCCAGTAGTATGGATGCTCGCAGGGCCGCTAACTATGGCTACACCTTC.

This clone was recorded only once. The chain employs TRBV7-9 and TRBJ2-2; perhaps TRBD2 as D (5 bases). CDR3 size: 14 residues. Germline V gives CDR1 SEHNR, CDR2 FQNEAQ (reference sequence). Trimming removed 2 bases from V and 5 bases from J, with 9 bases in between. The CDR3 DNA sequence: TGTGCCAGCAGCTTAACAACGGGGACCGGGGAGCTGTTTTTT. Encoded protein: CASSLTTGTGELFF.

In regard to this clone: Other DNA variants within this sample encode the same CDR3. V gene TRBV12-3 or TRBV12-4 combines with J gene TRBJ1-1; D gene uncertain. Between the trimmed V and J ends, which lost 6 bases and 5 bases, there was a span of 7 bases. There are 11 residues in the CDR3. The CDR3 here is CASRRGTEAFF. CDR3 coding DNA: TGTGCCAGCAGACGGGGAACTGAAGCTTTCTTT.

J is TRBJ1-1 and V is TRBV6-5; 10 bases fit TRBD1. J lost 10 bases, V lost 0 bases, and 2 bases had no gene match. This CDR3 spans 13 amino acids. Germline CDR1 reads MNHEY; CDR2 reads SVGAGI. The CDR3 sequence: CASSYSRTGGAFF. CDR3 nucleotide sequence: TGTGCCAGCAGTTACTCGAGGACAGGGGGAGCTTTCTTT.

V and J are TRBV7-2 and TRBJ2-7; TRBD1 matches at 7 bases. Trimming at V came to 8 bases and at J to 2 bases, leaving 9 bases not matched to a gene. Germline V gives CDR1 SGHTA, CDR2 FQGNSA. The CDR3 is 14 amino acids. CDR3 DNA sequence: TGTGCCAGCCAGGGACAGCCTTCAACCTACGAGCAGTACTTC. It specifies CASQGQPSTYEQYF.

The chain links TRBV28 to TRBJ1-5; 8 positions match TRBD1. The CDR3 consists of 14 residues. Germline values: CDR1 MDHEN, CDR2 SYDVKM. V lost 7 bases and J lost 7; bases outside the gene matches: 9. Written as DNA, the CDR3 is TGTGCCAGCAACACCGGACAGGGAGGGCAGCCCCAGCATTTT. It is translated as CASNTGQGGQPQHF.